Detailed here is one T cell receptor (beta chain). This sample also contains other DNA sequences that code for the same CDR3. Authors' methods: Reference gene primer amplification in the assay estimated nucleated cell counts. Assay used: immunoSEQ multiplex PCR; TCRdb lists only in-frame clones, some missing. V, J and clone size derive from that table, while D and trimming were established from the DNA sequence. The profile shows approximately 240,000 clones, 70% to 90% of them singletons. This record belongs to a study of blood T cell repertoires in COVID-19. Study as a whole: The cDNA or gDNA used as material had been derived from T cells, B-cell-depleted T cells, or PBMCs.

This clonotype was sampled from a man aged 50 to 60 who had recovered from COVID-19. Material for sequencing was peripheral blood.

The CDR3 sequence is CASSLTSGSSYNEQFF. The CDR3 nucleotides are TGCGCCAGCAGCTTGACTAGCGGGAGCTCCTACAATGAGCAGTTCTTC. The chain links TRBV5-1 to TRBJ2-1, with 11 bases lining up with TRBD2. The CDR3 has 16 residues. Germline CDR1 is SGHRS and CDR2 is YFSETQ. Trimming took 1 base from V and 0 from J; bases not matched to a gene: 0.